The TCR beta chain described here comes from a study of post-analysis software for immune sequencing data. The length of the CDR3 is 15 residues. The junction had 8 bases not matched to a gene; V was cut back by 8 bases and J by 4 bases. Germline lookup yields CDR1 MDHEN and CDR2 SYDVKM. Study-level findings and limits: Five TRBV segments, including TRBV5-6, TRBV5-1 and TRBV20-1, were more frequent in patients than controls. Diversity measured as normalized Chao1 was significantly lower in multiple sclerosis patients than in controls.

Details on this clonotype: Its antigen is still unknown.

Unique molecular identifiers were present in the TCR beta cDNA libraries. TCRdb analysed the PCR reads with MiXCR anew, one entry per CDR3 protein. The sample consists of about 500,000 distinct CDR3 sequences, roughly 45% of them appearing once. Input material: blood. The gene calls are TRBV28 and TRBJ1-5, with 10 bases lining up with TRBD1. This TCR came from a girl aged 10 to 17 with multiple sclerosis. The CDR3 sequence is CASWTRTGGNQPQHF. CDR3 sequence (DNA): TGTGCCAGCTGGACGAGGACAGGGGGAAATCAGCCCCAGCATTTT.